These T cell receptor beta chains were read from a single sample in a study of T cell responses to AZD1222 COVID-19 vaccine. Using immunoSEQ multiplex PCR, the repertoire was profiled, and TCRdb retains in-frame clones only, with some absent. This sample carries about 120,000 clones, 88% of them seen once, and the ten largest clones take around 20%. The sequencing used peripheral blood, collected on day 0 of MenACWY control vaccination. These receptors were obtained from an adult in good health. CDR3s include the opening cysteine and the closing phenylalanine or tryptophan. The order of the fields is clone size, D gene, J gene, V gene, CDR3 protein, CDR3 DNA. A D gene is named only where the DNA matches it firmly. Expanded clones get a size class; other rows say once, few or many, or leave the size out.

clone size: NA
D gene: NA
J gene: TRBJ2-7
V gene: TRBV7-7
CDR3 protein: CASSLGAGYEQYF
CDR3 DNA: TGTGCTAGCAGCTTGGGGGCGGGGTACGAGCAGTACTTC

clone size: NA
D gene: NA
J gene: TRBJ1-5
V gene: TRBV2
CDR3 protein: CASQNSNQPQHF
CDR3 DNA: TGTGCCAGCCAGAACAGTAATCAGCCCCAGCATTTT

clone size: NA
D gene: TRBD1
J gene: TRBJ1-2
V gene: TRBV5-5
CDR3 protein: CASQLQGVEGYTF
CDR3 DNA: TGTGCCAGCCAATTACAGGGGGTTGAAGGCTACACCTTC

clone size: NA
D gene: TRBD1
J gene: TRBJ2-5
V gene: TRBV5-4
CDR3 protein: CASSLGTGRTQYF
CDR3 DNA: TGTGCCAGCAGCTTGGGGACAGGCCGGACCCAGTACTTC

clone size: few
D gene: NA
J gene: TRBJ1-3
V gene: TRBV19
CDR3 protein: CASSITGGSGNTIYF
CDR3 DNA: TGTGCCAGTAGTATAACCGGGGGCTCTGGAAACACCATATATTTT

clone size: NA
D gene: NA
J gene: TRBJ1-1
V gene: TRBV25-1
CDR3 protein: CASSESSGTSEAFF
CDR3 DNA: TGTGCCAGCAGTGAAAGTTCGGGTACTTCTGAAGCTTTCTTT

clone size: NA
D gene: NA
J gene: TRBJ2-3
V gene: TRBV11-3
CDR3 protein: CASSLGLGRTDTQYF
CDR3 DNA: TGTGCCAGCAGCTTAGGGTTGGGGCGCACAGATACGCAGTATTTT

clone size: NA
D gene: TRBD2
J gene: TRBJ2-3
V gene: TRBV9
CDR3 protein: CASSVAGGPGDTQYF
CDR3 DNA: TGTGCCAGCAGCGTAGCGGGAGGGCCCGGAGATACGCAGTATTTT

clone size: NA
D gene: NA
J gene: TRBJ1-2
V gene: TRBV9
CDR3 protein: CASSRAPDRVYGYTF
CDR3 DNA: TGTGCCAGCAGCCGAGCCCCGGACAGAGTCTATGGCTACACCTTC

clone size: NA
D gene: NA
J gene: TRBJ2-3
V gene: TRBV19
CDR3 protein: CASSIRASSRTDTQYF
CDR3 DNA: TGTGCCAGTAGTATTCGGGCGTCGAGCCGCACAGATACGCAGTATTTT

clone size: NA
D gene: TRBD1
J gene: TRBJ2-7
V gene: TRBV5-1
CDR3 protein: CASSLIGTDTGEQYF
CDR3 DNA: TGCGCCAGCAGCTTGATTGGGACAGACACGGGGGAGCAGTACTTC

clone size: few
D gene: NA
J gene: TRBJ1-1
V gene: TRBV19
CDR3 protein: CASSPTTGRIGTEAFF
CDR3 DNA: TGTGCCAGTAGCCCTACTACAGGGAGAATCGGCACTGAAGCTTTCTTT

clone size: few
D gene: NA
J gene: TRBJ1-2
V gene: TRBV30
CDR3 protein: CAWVGSRVNYGYTF
CDR3 DNA: TGTGCCTGGGTAGGGAGTAGGGTTAACTATGGCTACACCTTC

clone size: NA
D gene: NA
J gene: TRBJ2-7
V gene: TRBV15
CDR3 protein: CATSREQGAWEQYF
CDR3 DNA: TGTGCCACCAGCAGGGAACAGGGAGCTTGGGAGCAGTACTTC

clone size: NA
D gene: NA
J gene: TRBJ2-5
V gene: TRBV5-1
CDR3 protein: CASSPRGVRETQYF
CDR3 DNA: TGCGCCAGCAGCCCTAGGGGGGTGAGGGAGACCCAGTACTTC

clone size: NA
D gene: NA
J gene: TRBJ2-6
V gene: TRBV11-2
CDR3 protein: CASTKRNSGANVLTF
CDR3 DNA: TGTGCCAGCACTAAAAGGAACTCTGGGGCCAACGTCCTGACTTTC

clone size: NA
D gene: NA
J gene: TRBJ2-3
V gene: TRBV6-1
CDR3 protein: CASSDMILASTDTQYF
CDR3 DNA: TGTGCCAGCAGTGATATGATCCTAGCGAGCACAGATACGCAGTATTTT

clone size: NA
D gene: TRBD2
J gene: TRBJ2-7
V gene: TRBV19
CDR3 protein: CASSPSGTSGFYEQYF
CDR3 DNA: TGTGCCAGTAGTCCCTCCGGGACTAGCGGGTTCTACGAGCAGTACTTC

clone size: NA
D gene: TRBD2
J gene: TRBJ2-3
V gene: TRBV3-1/TRBV3-2
CDR3 protein: CASSRRGSINTDTQYF
CDR3 DNA: TGTGCCAGCAGCCGGCGGGGGTCGATTAACACAGATACGCAGTATTTT

clone size: NA
D gene: NA
J gene: TRBJ1-3
V gene: TRBV10-3
CDR3 protein: CAISETYTIYF
CDR3 DNA: TGTGCCATCAGTGAGACTTACACCATATATTTT

clone size: few
D gene: NA
J gene: TRBJ2-7
V gene: TRBV10-3
CDR3 protein: CAISGGYEQYF
CDR3 DNA: TGTGCCATCAGTGGTGGCTACGAGCAGTACTTC

clone size: NA
D gene: NA
J gene: TRBJ1-3
V gene: TRBV15
CDR3 protein: CATSRVGLSSGNTIYF
CDR3 DNA: TGTGCCACCAGCAGAGTTGGGCTCAGCTCTGGAAACACCATATATTTT

clone size: NA
D gene: NA
J gene: TRBJ2-7
V gene: TRBV3-1/TRBV3-2
CDR3 protein: CASSQEGYEQYF
CDR3 DNA: TGTGCCAGCAGCCAAGAGGGATACGAGCAGTACTTC

clone size: NA
D gene: NA
J gene: TRBJ1-6
V gene: TRBV19
CDR3 protein: CASSAPTGDYSPLHF
CDR3 DNA: TGTGCCAGTAGTGCCCCGACAGGCGACTATTCACCCCTCCACTTT

clone size: NA
D gene: NA
J gene: TRBJ2-7
V gene: TRBV4-1
CDR3 protein: CASSQDRARSYEQYF
CDR3 DNA: TGCGCCAGCAGCCAAGATAGGGCCAGAAGCTACGAGCAGTACTTC

clone size: NA
D gene: TRBD1
J gene: TRBJ2-3
V gene: TRBV24-1
CDR3 protein: CATSDLGGQGSTDTQYF
CDR3 DNA: TGTGCCACCAGTGATTTGGGGGGACAGGGGAGCACAGATACGCAGTATTTT

clone size: NA
D gene: NA
J gene: TRBJ1-6
V gene: TRBV20-1
CDR3 protein: CSASTGPLHF
CDR3 DNA: TGCAGTGCTAGTACAGGGCCCCTCCACTTT

clone size: NA
D gene: NA
J gene: TRBJ1-5
V gene: TRBV19
CDR3 protein: CASSTQNSNQPQHF
CDR3 DNA: TGTGCCAGTAGTACGCAGAATAGCAATCAGCCCCAGCATTTT

clone size: NA
D gene: NA
J gene: TRBJ2-7
V gene: TRBV4-1
CDR3 protein: CASSPSGQGGYEQYF
CDR3 DNA: TGCGCCAGCAGCCCGAGTGGGCAGGGTGGGTACGAGCAGTACTTC

clone size: NA
D gene: NA
J gene: TRBJ1-1
V gene: TRBV5-1
CDR3 protein: CASSLDVIGANTEAFF
CDR3 DNA: TGCGCCAGCAGCTTGGACGTGATAGGGGCTAACACTGAAGCTTTCTTT

clone size: NA
D gene: TRBD1
J gene: TRBJ1-5
V gene: TRBV30
CDR3 protein: CAWTAGTGLGGNQPQHF
CDR3 DNA: TGTGCCTGGACCGCCGGGACAGGGCTCGGGGGAAATCAGCCCCAGCATTTT

clone size: NA
D gene: TRBD1
J gene: TRBJ1-2
V gene: TRBV9
CDR3 protein: CASSAGDSQYTF
CDR3 DNA: TGTGCCAGCAGCGCGGGGGACAGTCAGTACACCTTC

clone size: NA
D gene: NA
J gene: TRBJ1-2
V gene: TRBV19
CDR3 protein: CASSIGLILNYGYTF
CDR3 DNA: TGTGCCAGTAGTATTGGGCTGATCCTTAACTATGGCTACACCTTC

clone size: NA
D gene: TRBD1
J gene: TRBJ1-1
V gene: TRBV5-1
CDR3 protein: CASSSGQDMVEAFF
CDR3 DNA: TGCGCCAGCAGCTCGGGACAGGACATGGTTGAAGCTTTCTTT

clone size: NA
D gene: NA
J gene: TRBJ2-2
V gene: TRBV3-1/TRBV3-2
CDR3 protein: CASSQARGSATGELFF
CDR3 DNA: TGTGCCAGCAGCCAGGCACGTGGGAGTGCCACCGGGGAGCTGTTTTTT

clone size: once
D gene: TRBD2
J gene: TRBJ2-5
V gene: TRBV19
CDR3 protein: CASSLLAGGRETQYF
CDR3 DNA: TGTGCCAGTAGTCTACTAGCGGGAGGACGGGAGACCCAGTACTTC

clone size: NA
D gene: TRBD1
J gene: TRBJ2-2
V gene: TRBV24-1
CDR3 protein: CATSDPQGAVTGELFF
CDR3 DNA: TGTGCCACCAGTGATCCACAGGGGGCAGTAACCGGGGAGCTGTTTTTT

clone size: few
D gene: NA
J gene: TRBJ1-1
V gene: TRBV28
CDR3 protein: CASSLGRVGVMNTEAFF
CDR3 DNA: TGTGCCAGCAGTTTGGGCAGGGTGGGAGTAATGAACACTGAAGCTTTCTTT

clone size: NA
D gene: NA
J gene: TRBJ2-7
V gene: TRBV5-1
CDR3 protein: CASSLVAGSAYEQYF
CDR3 DNA: TGCGCCAGCAGCTTGGTGGCGGGATCCGCCTACGAGCAGTACTTC

clone size: NA
D gene: NA
J gene: TRBJ2-7
V gene: TRBV6-1
CDR3 protein: CASSEAGQPYEQYF
CDR3 DNA: TGTGCCAGCAGTGAAGCGGGGCAGCCCTACGAGCAGTACTTC

clone size: NA
D gene: NA
J gene: TRBJ2-1
V gene: TRBV2
CDR3 protein: CASRLAGNEQFF
CDR3 DNA: TGTGCCAGCAGGCTGGCCGGGAATGAGCAGTTCTTC

clone size: NA
D gene: NA
J gene: TRBJ2-7
V gene: TRBV24-1
CDR3 protein: CATSDRKDGAYEQYF
CDR3 DNA: TGTGCCACCAGTGACCGAAAGGACGGGGCCTACGAGCAGTACTTC

clone size: NA
D gene: NA
J gene: TRBJ2-6
V gene: TRBV5-1
CDR3 protein: CASSLVFSGANVLTF
CDR3 DNA: TGCGCCAGCAGCTTGGTCTTCTCTGGGGCCAACGTCCTGACTTTC

clone size: NA
D gene: NA
J gene: TRBJ1-6
V gene: TRBV12-3/TRBV12-4
CDR3 protein: CASSLRLGPPLHF
CDR3 DNA: TGTGCCAGCAGTTTGCGGTTGGGACCACCCCTCCACTTT

clone size: NA
D gene: NA
J gene: TRBJ2-5
V gene: TRBV11-1
CDR3 protein: CASSRGGETQYF
CDR3 DNA: TGTGCCAGCAGCAGAGGGGGAGAGACCCAGTACTTC

clone size: NA
D gene: NA
J gene: TRBJ1-5
V gene: TRBV28
CDR3 protein: CASSFDRNQPQHF
CDR3 DNA: TGTGCCAGCAGTTTTGATCGCAATCAGCCCCAGCATTTT

clone size: NA
D gene: TRBD2
J gene: TRBJ2-1
V gene: TRBV7-9
CDR3 protein: CASSLGSSGRLNEQFF
CDR3 DNA: TGTGCCAGCAGCTTAGGTAGCAGCGGGAGATTGAATGAGCAGTTCTTC

clone size: NA
D gene: TRBD1
J gene: TRBJ1-3
V gene: TRBV2
CDR3 protein: CASSLQRDRAGNTIYF
CDR3 DNA: TGTGCCAGCAGCCTTCAACGGGACAGGGCTGGAAACACCATATATTTT